Presented here are 12 T cell receptor beta chains from one specimen sequenced in a study of long-term antiretroviral therapy in people with HIV. Samples were assayed with immunoSEQ v3.0 at survey level. Assay used: immunoSEQ multiplex PCR; TCRdb lists only in-frame clones, some missing. The repertoire holds about 28,000 clones, with about 96% as singletons. The sequenced sample was unsorted PBMCs, obtained about 6.6 years after starting antiretroviral therapy. Receptors were obtained from a man younger than 45 with HIV.

The rearrangement joins TRBV11-2 to TRBJ1-5; tentatively, D is TRBD1 (5 bases). Germline V gene lookup returns CDR1 SGHAT and CDR2 FQNNGV. The CDR3 contains 13 residues. V shed 0 bases and J shed 7 bases, with 7 bases lying between them. DNA for the CDR3: TGTGCCAGCAGCTTAGATCGGGGGCAGCCCCAGCATTTT. This translates into CASSLDRGQPQHF.

The chain employs TRBV7-3 and TRBJ1-1; a possible D gene is TRBD1 (5 bases). This CDR3 region has 13 residues. Germline-derived CDR1 and CDR2 are SGHTA and FQGTGA. V shed 4 bases and J shed 2 bases, with 8 bases lying between them. The CDR3: CASSSQGNTEAFF. CDR3 sequence (DNA): TGTGCCAGCAGCTCTCAGGGAAACACTGAAGCTTTCTTT.

Regarding this clone: At one end the junction does not follow the germline gene, possibly because of a read error. The J gene is TRBJ2-1, the V gene TRBV7-7, with 10 bases fitting TRBD2. The germline gives CDR1 SSHAT, CDR2 FNYEAQ (reference sequence). The CDR3 is made up of 16 amino acids. CDR3 amino acids: CASSRTSGSSYNEQFF. The CDR3 DNA sequence: TGTGCTAGCAGCCGGACTAGCGGCAGCTCCTACAATGAGCAGTTCTTC. Filled out from reference TRBV7-7 and TRBJ2-1, the complete variable domain reads GAGVSQSPRYKVTKRGQDVTLRCDPISSHATLYWYQQALGQGPEFLTYFNYEAQPDKSGLPSDRFSAERPEGSISTLTIQRTEQRDSAMYRCASSRTSGSSYNEQFFGPGTRLTVL.

The chain carries TRBV6-1 and TRBJ2-7, with 7 bases aligning to TRBD2. Trimming removed 7 bases from V and 1 base from J; junction bases left unmatched: 10. CDR1 is MNHNS and CDR2 is SASEGT in the germline V gene. The CDR3 runs to 15 residues. CDR3 DNA: TGTGCCAGCACCCCGAGGCAGGGAGGGTCCTACGAGCAGTACTTC. Translation: CASTPRQGGSYEQYF.

The chain is built from TRBV5-4 and TRBJ2-7; perhaps D is TRBD1 or TRBD2 (5 bases each). V lost 1 base and J lost 3, with 14 bases in between. CDR3 length: 15 amino acids. Germline CDR1 is SGHNT and CDR2 is YYREEE (reference sequence). The CDR3 nucleotides are TGTGCCAGCAGCTTGATTTCCGACAGCGGCTACGAGCAGTACTTC. Its protein is CASSLISDSGYEQYF.

V usage is TRBV30 and J usage is TRBJ2-5; D not resolved. This CDR3 has 14 residues. From germline, CDR1 is GTSNPN and CDR2 SVGIG (reference sequence). The V end was cut by 0 bases, the J end by 9 bases, with 17 bases between. The CDR3 DNA follows: TGTGCCTGGAGTGTCCCCCCAAATCAAAGGGCCCAGTACTTC. As protein: CAWSVPPNQRAQYF.

The chain's CDR3 is CASSLAQQETQYF. The CDR3 bases are TGTGCCAGCAGCTTAGCTCAGCAGGAGACCCAGTACTTC. The chain is built from TRBV7-2 and TRBJ2-5, with D unclear. The CDR3 covers 13 residues. V was clipped by 0 bases and J by 5 bases, with 7 bases between them. CDR1 and CDR2 from the germline V gene are SGHTA and FQGNSA.

In DNA, the CDR3 is TGTGCCAGCAGCGCCCGGGACAGGGTAGGCGAGCAGTACTTC. Encoded protein: CASSARDRVGEQYF. The gene calls are TRBV9 and TRBJ2-7, with TRBD1 identical over 9 bases. Losses at the gene ends were 3 bases for V and 6 bases for J; bases not matched to a gene: 7. This CDR3 is built from 14 residues. Germline V gene data show CDR1 as SGDLS and CDR2 as YYNGEE.

The V gene is TRBV7-9, the J gene TRBJ1-2; 12 bases fit TRBD1. The CDR3 contains 15 residues. Germline V gene data show CDR1 as SEHNR and CDR2 as FQNEAQ (reference sequence). The J segment lost 5 bases and the V segment lost 5 bases, leaving 6 bases of the junction unmatched. This chain's CDR3 is CASSRGTGGGYGYTF. CDR3 in DNA: TGTGCCAGCAGCCGAGGGACAGGGGGCGGGTATGGCTACACCTTC.

V usage is TRBV6-5 and J usage is TRBJ2-7; D uncertain. Germline loops: CDR1 MNHEY, CDR2 SVGAGI. This CDR3 is built from 14 residues. V shed 0 bases and J shed 6 bases, with 12 bases lying between them. The CDR3 DNA follows: TGTGCCAGCAGTTACTCGGGTGCCCCCTCCGAGCAGTACTTC. This codes for CASSYSGAPSEQYF.

This clone was seen a single time. This rearrangement joins TRBV13 to TRBJ2-3; D is possibly TRBD1 (5 bases). V lost 0 bases and J lost 5, with 15 bases in between. CDR1 and CDR2 from the germline V gene are PRHDT and FYEKMQ (reference sequence). This CDR3 has 16 amino acids. CDR3 region: CASSLGSGWSKDTQYF. The CDR3 region has the DNA TGTGCCAGCAGCTTAGGGTCAGGGTGGTCTAAAGATACGCAGTATTTT.

The genes are TRBV15 and TRBJ2-1, with TRBD2 matching 8 bases. Unmatched junction bases numbered 3, after V lost 5 bases and J lost 6 bases. The germline gives CDR1 LNHNV, CDR2 YYDKDF (reference sequence). The CDR3 is 13 amino acids. The CDR3 sequence: CATSGTRFNEQFF. The DNA for the CDR3 is TGTGCCACCAGCGGGACTAGATTCAATGAGCAGTTCTTC.